This T cell receptor beta chain was sequenced for a study of blood T cell repertoires in COVID-19. The germline V gene encodes CDR1 SGHRS and CDR2 YFSETQ. J was trimmed by 4 bases and V by 4 bases; bases with no gene match: 9. There are 15 residues in the CDR3. In the original analysis: Nucleated cell number was recorded as an estimate derived from reference gene primer amplification. Here immunoSEQ multiplex PCR was the method, and the copy in TCRdb shows in-frame clones only, minus some. V, J and clone size reflect that table, while D and trimming were determined from the DNA. The repertoire holds approximately 140,000 clones, with 80% to 90% as singletons. The count of this clone is one.

The source is an older man with acute or convalescent COVID-19. V gene TRBV5-1 combines with J gene TRBJ1-1; 8 bases map to TRBD1. Material for sequencing was peripheral blood. The CDR3 loop is CASSPQDRVGTEAFF. Written as DNA, the CDR3 is TGCGCCAGCAGCCCCCAGGACAGGGTTGGCACTGAAGCTTTCTTT.